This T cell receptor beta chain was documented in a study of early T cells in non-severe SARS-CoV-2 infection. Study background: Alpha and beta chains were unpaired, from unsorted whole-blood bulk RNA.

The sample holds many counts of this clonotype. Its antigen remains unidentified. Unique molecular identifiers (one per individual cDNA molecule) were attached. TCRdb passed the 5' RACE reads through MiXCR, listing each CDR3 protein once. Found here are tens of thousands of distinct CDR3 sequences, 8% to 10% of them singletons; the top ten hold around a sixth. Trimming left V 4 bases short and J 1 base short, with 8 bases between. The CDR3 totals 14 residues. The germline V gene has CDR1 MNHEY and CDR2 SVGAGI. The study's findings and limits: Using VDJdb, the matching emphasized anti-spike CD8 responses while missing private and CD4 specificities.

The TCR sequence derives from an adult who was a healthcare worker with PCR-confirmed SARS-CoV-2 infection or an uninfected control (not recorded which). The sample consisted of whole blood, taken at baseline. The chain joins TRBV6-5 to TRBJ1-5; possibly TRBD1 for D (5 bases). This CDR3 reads CASSSRQSNQPQHF. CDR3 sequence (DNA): TGTGCCAGCAGTTCCAGACAGAGCAATCAGCCCCAGCATTTT.